Presented here are 15 T cell receptor beta chains from one specimen sequenced in a study of shared clonotypes between healthy human individuals (TCRdb year 2020). The method behind the library was the immunoSEQ multiplex PCR assay. TCRdb's version of the immuneACCESS table is confined to in-frame rearrangements and falls short of the full clone set. An unresolved V gene accounts for under half of the shortfall where checked; the remainder is of unknown origin. Counted in this sample were 2 million to 2.5 million clones; 85% to 95% of them appeared once. The top ten constitute more than 0.35% of the sample. The sample consisted of naive CD4+ T cells from PBMCs. The meaning of the sample's cell subset or site label: CD45RA+ positively selected. The receptors were sampled from a man aged 18 to 35 in good health. Some clones in this sample may be carry-over from other donors' samples.

V gene TRBV6-5 combines with J gene TRBJ1-3; D is unresolved. The CDR3 is 12 amino acids. V lost 8 bases, J lost 4 bases, and 9 bases lay in between. Per germline, CDR1 MNHEY and CDR2 SVGAGI. CDR3 coding DNA: TGTGCCAGCGGAGGTCCGGGAAACACCATATATTTT. Amino acids: CASGGPGNTIYF.

This clone has a single count. The rearrangement uses TRBV7-3 and TRBJ2-2; D remains ambiguous. Trimming cost V 5 bases and J 1 base, with 14 bases left between them. This CDR3 has 16 residues. Per germline, CDR1 SGHTA and CDR2 FQGTGA. The CDR3 DNA follows: TGTGCCAGCAGCCAGCAGGCCAAACAGAACACCGGGGAGCTGTTTTTT. This gives the protein CASSQQAKQNTGELFF.

The gene calls are TRBV9 and TRBJ2-3; the D gene could be TRBD1 or TRBD2 (5 bases each). The CDR3 consists of 14 residues. V lost 4 bases and J lost 2, with 11 bases in between. Germline lookup yields CDR1 SGDLS and CDR2 YYNGEE. The CDR3 loop reads CASSRGRHTDTQYF. The CDR3 DNA is TGTGCCAGCAGCCGGGGACGCCACACAGATACGCAGTATTTT.

With respect to this clone: At one end the junction does not follow the germline gene, possibly because of a read error. The chain carries TRBV29-1 and TRBJ2-3; TRBD2 matches at 7 bases. Germline lookup yields CDR1 SQVTM and CDR2 ANQGSEA. The CDR3 is 14 residues long. The CDR3 coding sequence is TGCAGCGTAGAAGCGGGACTCAGCACAGATACGCAGTATTTT. It yields the protein CSVEAGLSTDTQYF.

This clone was seen only a few times. V gene TRBV7-3 combines with J gene TRBJ2-7; D may be TRBD1 or TRBD2 (5 bases each). CDR3 length: 15 residues. Germline assignment: CDR1 SGHTA and CDR2 FQGTGA. Trimming left V 5 bases short and J 5 bases short, with 19 bases between. CDR3 DNA: TGTGCCAGCAGCGCCTCCGGGGCAGGGAGCCACGAGCAGTACTTC. This translates into CASSASGAGSHEQYF. Filled out from reference TRBV7-3 and TRBJ2-7, the complete variable domain reads GAGVSQTPSNKVTEKGKYVELRCDPISGHTALYWYRQSLGQGPEFLIYFQGTGAADDSGLPNDRFFAVRPEGSVSTLKIQRTERGDSAVYLCASSASGAGSHEQYFGPGTRLTVT.

The chain is built from TRBV11-2 and TRBJ1-1; TRBD1 aligns across 7 bases. From germline, CDR1 is SGHAT and CDR2 FQNNGV. V trimming: 4 bases; J trimming: 5 bases; junction bases outside the gene matches: 4. This CDR3 region has 13 residues. The CDR3 bases are TGTGCCAGCAGCTCAGCCAGGGGGACTGAAGCTTTCTTT. The encoded protein is CASSSARGTEAFF.

The J gene is TRBJ1-1, the V gene TRBV7-3; a possible D gene is TRBD1 (5 bases). The CDR3 runs 16 residues. Trimming pared 2 bases from V and 0 bases from J, leaving 13 bases between. Germline V gene sequence: CDR1 SGHTA, CDR2 FQGTGA. For the CDR3, the DNA is TGTGCCAGCAGCTTACTCCTGGACATGATGAACACTGAAGCTTTCTTT. It specifies CASSLLLDMMNTEAFF.

The rearrangement links TRBV18 to TRBJ2-1; a weak D match, TRBD1 (6 bases). The CDR3 has 13 amino acids. The V gene's germline CDR1 is KGHSH and CDR2 LQKENI. Trimming left V 3 bases short and J 10 bases short, with 13 bases between. Here the CDR3 reads CASSPYPGQEQFF. In DNA, the CDR3 is TGTGCCAGCTCACCTTACCCAGGACAGGAGCAGTTCTTC.

Concerning this clone: The same CDR3 also results from other DNA sequences found in this sample. CDR3 coding DNA: TGTGCCAGCAGCGTAGTTGGGACTAGCGTCGAGACCCAGTACTTC. Translated: CASSVVGTSVETQYF. The V and J genes are TRBV9 and TRBJ2-5; TRBD2 aligns across 10 bases. V was pared by 0 bases and J by 5 bases, with 4 bases of the junction left unmatched. Germline V lookup: CDR1 SGDLS, CDR2 YYNGEE. The CDR3 contains 15 residues.

The rearrangement links TRBV19 to TRBJ2-2, with D tentatively TRBD2 (5 bases). V was trimmed by 0 bases and J by 9 bases, leaving 11 bases between them. There are 14 residues in the CDR3. Germline CDR1 LNHDA, CDR2 SQIVND (reference sequence). Here the CDR3 DNA reads TGTGCCAGTAGTATAGATCATCGGGGAAGGGAGCTGTTTTTT. Protein sequence: CASSIDHRGRELFF.

Comment on this clone: Other DNA sequences in this sample translate to the same CDR3. The chain recombines TRBV11-3 with TRBJ1-1; D is possibly TRBD1 (5 bases). Germline lookup yields CDR1 SGHNT and CDR2 YENEEA. V gave up 5 bases and J gave up 1 base, with 8 bases separating them. The CDR3 is made up of 13 amino acids. CDR3: CASSRDRNTEAFF. CDR3 DNA: TGTGCCAGCAGCCGCGACAGGAACACTGAAGCTTTCTTT.

Details on this clone: Different DNA sequences within this sample yield the same CDR3. The rearrangement uses TRBV6-1 and TRBJ1-4; no firm D call. CDR1 and CDR2 (germline): MNHNS, SASEGT. The CDR3 has 14 residues. The V end was cut by 6 bases, the J end by 3 bases, with 11 bases between. CDR3 nucleotides: TGTGCCAGCAGGCGGGGTCAGGCTAATGAAAAACTGTTTTTT. Encoded protein: CASRRGQANEKLFF.

On this clone itself: This sample includes further DNA sequences coding for the same CDR3. This sequence joins TRBV6-1 and TRBJ1-5, with D tentatively TRBD1 (6 bases). The CDR3 spans 13 residues. V was trimmed by 1 base and J by 5 bases, leaving 6 bases between them. The germline gives CDR1 MNHNS, CDR2 SASEGT. CDR3 loop: CASSEEGDQPQHF. CDR3 bases: TGTGCCAGCAGTGAAGAGGGGGATCAGCCCCAGCATTTT.

The chain couples TRBV6-1 to TRBJ2-7; D is undetermined. Trimming stripped 6 bases from V and 2 bases from J, with 11 bases between. Germline CDR1 reads MNHNS; CDR2 reads SASEGT. This CDR3 spans 13 amino acids. CDR3 in amino acids: CASRKDGAYEQYF. The CDR3 DNA is TGTGCCAGCAGGAAAGACGGTGCCTACGAGCAGTACTTC.

This chain uses TRBV15 with TRBJ1-4, with D tentatively TRBD1 (6 bases). The V and J ends lost 3 bases and 4 bases respectively, with 12 bases between them. The germline V gene has CDR1 LNHNV and CDR2 YYDKDF (reference sequence). The CDR3 extends over 15 amino acids. In DNA form, the CDR3 reads TGTGCCACCAGCAGGGGGGGGCGCGGTAATGAAAAACTGTTTTTT. It translates to CATSRGGRGNEKLFF. The full variable domain, rest sourced from reference TRBV15 and TRBJ1-4, is DAMVIQNPRYQVTQFGKPVTLSCSQTLNHNVMYWYQQKSSQAPKLLFHYYDKDFNNEADTPDNFQSRRPNTSFCFLDIRSPGLGDTAMYLCATSRGGRGNEKLFFGSGTQLSVL.